Each of the 21 T cell receptor beta chains below was sequenced from the same sample in a study of cytomegalovirus exposure and HLA in healthy donors. PCR employed 60 Vbeta and 13 Jbeta primers. The table came from immunoSEQ multiplex PCR; TCRdb's copy has only in-frame clones and leaves some out. The sample holds approximately 190,000 clones, around four fifths seen once. The sequenced sample consisted of PBMCs. These receptor sequences come from a woman in her 50s in good health and CMV-seropositive.

V and J are TRBV5-4 and TRBJ2-5; 10 nucleotides line up with TRBD2. The CDR3 is made up of 17 amino acids. V shed 0 bases and J 4 bases; nucleotides not matched to a gene: 9. Per the germline V gene, CDR1 is SGHNT and CDR2 is YYREEE (reference sequence). The CDR3 region is CASSLGLAGVGVETQYF. DNA for the CDR3: TGTGCCAGCAGCTTGGGGCTAGCGGGAGTAGGAGTAGAGACCCAGTACTTC.

This clone was recorded once. This chain joins TRBV5-3 and TRBJ1-5; the D gene is possibly TRBD1 (5 bases). TRBV5-3 is noted as an ORF with a role that remains uncertain. The CDR3 extends over 18 amino acids. V shed 3 bases and J shed 6 bases, with 25 bases lying between them. CDR3 nucleotides: TGTGCCAGAAGCTGCCGGGACCTCAAGGGGATAGCGGGTCAGCCCCAGCATTTT. Protein product: CARSCRDLKGIAGQPQHF.

Remarks on this clone: The junction departs from germline at one end; a sequencing error may be responsible. This chain connects TRBV18 to TRBJ2-4; TRBD1 is a possible D gene (7 bases). The length of the CDR3 is 16 residues. The germline gives CDR1 KGHSH, CDR2 LQKENI. CDR3 loop: CASSAYSQGRKNSQYF. For the CDR3, the DNA is TGTGCCAGCTCAGCTTACTCACAGGGGAGGAAAAACAGTCAGTACTTC.

This rearrangement joins TRBV5-1 to TRBJ2-7; TRBD2 agrees at 15 bases. Germline values: CDR1 SGHRS, CDR2 YFSETQ. This CDR3 is 14 amino acids long. Germline trimming cut 4 bases from V and 7 bases from J; bases unmatched to any gene: 3. The CDR3 region has the DNA TGCGCCAGCAGCCAAGGACTAGCGGGAGGGGAGCAGTACTTC. Protein product: CASSQGLAGGEQYF.

This clone was seen more than once but under ten times. The rearrangement uses TRBV5-1 and TRBJ1-1, with D uncertain. V gave up 4 bases and J gave up 3 bases, with 7 bases separating them. The CDR3 consists of 12 residues. Germline V lookup: CDR1 SGHRS, CDR2 YFSETQ. In DNA, the CDR3 is TGCGCCAGCAGCCGGAGGGACACTGAAGCTTTCTTT. It specifies CASSRRDTEAFF.

The chain has TRBV2 and TRBJ2-5; 7 bases match TRBD1. The CDR3 has 13 amino acids. After removal of 6 bases from V and 5 bases from J, the junction contained 6 bases not matched to a gene. Per germline, CDR1 SNHLY and CDR2 FYNNEI. CDR3 residues: CASRETGWETQYF. In DNA form, the CDR3 reads TGTGCCAGCAGAGAGACAGGGTGGGAGACCCAGTACTTC. The whole variable domain, remainder taken from reference TRBV2 and TRBJ2-5, is EPEVTQTPSHQVTQMGQEVILRCVPISNHLYFYWYRQILGQKVEFLVSFYNNEISEKSEIFDDQFSVERPDGSNFTLKIRSTKLEDSAMYFCASRETGWETQYFGPGTRLLVL.

The CDR3 loop is CASSPGQGRLGQQFF. CDR3 DNA sequence: TGTGCCAGCAGCCCGGGACAGGGGCGACTCGGACAGCAGTTCTTC. The chain uses TRBV5-6 and TRBJ2-1, with 10 bases matching TRBD1. The CDR3 extends over 15 amino acids. V shed 4 bases, J shed 11 bases, and the junction held 12 bases outside the gene matches. The V gene's germline CDR1 is SGHDT and CDR2 YYEEEE.

The V call is TRBV6-5, the J call TRBJ1-2; possibly TRBD1 for D (6 bases). Trimming removed 6 bases from V and 4 bases from J, with 18 bases in between. The CDR3 is made up of 15 amino acids. CDR1 and CDR2 (germline): MNHEY, SVGAGI. The CDR3 region is CASRSLGGGGYGYTF. CDR3 coding DNA: TGTGCCAGCAGGAGCCTGGGAGGGGGAGGCTATGGCTACACCTTC.

This clone has only a few counts. The J gene is TRBJ1-6, the V gene TRBV6-5, with a tentative D call TRBD1 (5 bases). The CDR3 runs 14 residues. V dropped 10 bases and J dropped 0 bases, with 10 bases sitting between them. The germline V gene has CDR1 MNHEY and CDR2 SVGAGI. The CDR3 region has the DNA TGTGCCACGCGACAGAGCTCCTATAATTCACCCCTCCACTTT. Translation gives CATRQSSYNSPLHF.

The chain has TRBV4-3 and TRBJ1-5; D may be TRBD1 (5 bases). CDR3 length: 17 residues. CDR1 and CDR2 from the germline V gene are LGHNA and YSLEER. V was trimmed by 0 bases and J by 1 base, leaving 13 bases between them. In DNA form, the CDR3 reads TGCGCCAGCAGCCAAGATTGGAGGGGTGGGAGCAATCAGCCCCAGCATTTT. Protein sequence: CASSQDWRGGSNQPQHF.

This clone came up once. The chain employs TRBV10-3 and TRBJ2-1, with TRBD2 matching over 9 bases. This CDR3 region has 16 residues. J was trimmed by 4 bases and V by 0 bases; bases with no gene match: 4. Germline V gene lookup returns CDR1 ENHRY and CDR2 SYGVKD. This CDR3 reads CAISESPSGDYNEQFF. The DNA of the CDR3 is TGTGCCATCAGTGAGTCTCCTAGCGGGGATTACAATGAGCAGTTCTTC.

This chain links TRBV30 with TRBJ2-3, with D possibly matching TRBD2 (5 bases). Between the trimmed V and J ends, which lost 5 bases and 2 bases, there was a span of 17 bases. CDR1 is GTSNPN and CDR2 is SVGIG in the germline V gene (reference sequence). This CDR3 contains 15 residues. The CDR3 nucleotides are TGTGCCTGGGTGGGAGTATCCGATTACACAGATACGCAGTATTTT. It specifies CAWVGVSDYTDTQYF.

The chain combines TRBV5-5 with TRBJ1-4; possible D gene TRBD1, 5 bases. Between the trimmed V and J ends, which lost 4 bases and 5 bases, there was a span of 18 bases. Germline values: CDR1 SGHKS, CDR2 YYEKEE (reference sequence). The CDR3 has 16 residues. The CDR3 loop is CASSPVVRGGNEKLFF. CDR3 nucleotides: TGTGCCAGCAGCCCGGTGGTGCGGGGGGGAAATGAAAAACTGTTTTTT.

The V and J genes are TRBV28 and TRBJ1-5, with a tentative D call TRBD1 (5 bases). This CDR3 spans 14 amino acids. V gave up 7 bases and J gave up 2 bases, with 12 bases separating them. CDR1 MDHEN and CDR2 SYDVKM come from the germline V gene. The CDR3 DNA sequence: TGTGCCAGCACTATACAGGCTGGCAATCAGCCCCAGCATTTT. Protein sequence: CASTIQAGNQPQHF.

This sequence joins TRBV5-8 and TRBJ1-2, with a tentative D call TRBD1 (6 bases). Germline lookup yields CDR1 SGHTS and CDR2 YDEGEE. This CDR3 is built from 15 residues. The germline V and J ends were trimmed by 3 bases and 7 bases, with 19 bases remaining between them. The CDR3 loop reads CASSSRPRDITGYTF. The CDR3 coding sequence is TGTGCCAGCAGCTCGCGACCCCGGGACATAACTGGCTACACCTTC. Full variable domain (outside the CDR3, taken from reference TRBV5-8 and TRBJ1-2): EAGVTQSPTHLIKTRGQQATLRCSPISGHTSVYWYQQALGLGLQFLLWYDEGEERNRGNFPPRFSGRQFPNYSSELNVNALELEDSALYLCASSSRPRDITGYTFGSGTRLTVV.

V gene TRBV30 combines with J gene TRBJ1-1; D is unresolved. This CDR3 has 11 amino acids. Germline CDR1 reads GTSNPN; CDR2 reads SVGIG (reference sequence). Trimming stripped 0 bases from V and 6 bases from J, with 5 bases between. CDR3 in amino acids: CAWSVLSEAFF. The DNA for the CDR3 is TGTGCCTGGAGTGTGCTATCTGAAGCTTTCTTT.

The genes are TRBV4-1 and TRBJ1-5; 7 bases are shared with TRBD1. V lost 4 bases, J lost 3 bases, and 9 bases stayed unmatched. Germline CDR1 and CDR2: MGHRA and YSYEKL. This CDR3 spans 16 amino acids. CDR3 nucleotide sequence: TGCGCCAGCAGCCCAACACCGGGACAGCACAATCAGCCCCAGCATTTT. Encoded protein: CASSPTPGQHNQPQHF.

The chain employs TRBV18 and TRBJ2-6, with 8 bases lining up with TRBD1. CDR1 is KGHSH and CDR2 is LQKENI in the germline V gene. The V segment lost 2 bases and the J segment 3 bases; nucleotides outside the gene matches: 9. The CDR3 loop spans 18 amino acids. The CDR3 DNA is TGTGCCAGCTCACCAAGGCAGGGGGCCAGTGGTGGGGCCAACGTCCTGACTTTC. Encoded protein: CASSPRQGASGGANVLTF. The full variable domain, rest sourced from reference TRBV18 and TRBJ2-6, is NAGVMQNPRHLVRRRGQEARLRCSPMKGHSHVYWYRQLPEEGLKFMVYLQKENIIDESGMPKERFSAEFPKEGPSILRIQQVVRGDSAAYFCASSPRQGASGGANVLTFGAGSRLTVL.

The rearrangement joins TRBV4-3 to TRBJ2-5, with TRBD2 as a possible D gene (6 bases). Germline-derived CDR1 and CDR2 are LGHNA and YSLEER. V was trimmed by 1 base and J by 7 bases, leaving 16 bases between them. This CDR3 region has 15 residues. In DNA, the CDR3 is TGCGCCAGCAGCCAAGTACGCGGAGGGGTAGGGACCCAGTACTTC. It specifies CASSQVRGGVGTQYF.

The rearrangement joins TRBV30 to TRBJ2-1; TRBD2 aligns across 8 bases. With 1 base clipped from V and 9 bases from J, the junction kept 11 bases outside the gene matches. The germline V gene encodes CDR1 GTSNPN and CDR2 SVGIG (reference sequence). The CDR3 is 15 amino acids. The CDR3 loop reads CAWSGSTGGPGEQFF. The CDR3 nucleotides are TGTGCCTGGAGTGGGTCGACGGGAGGGCCTGGTGAGCAGTTCTTC.

The J gene is TRBJ2-2, the V gene TRBV4-3; 11 bases line up with TRBD1. The CDR3 runs to 22 residues. V lost 1 base and J lost 6; bases outside the gene matches: 22. CDR1 and CDR2 from the germline V gene are LGHNA and YSLEER. The CDR3 region has the DNA TGCGCCAGCAGCCAAGGGCCGGCGGCGTGGACAGGGGGCTGGGAGGTCCCCGGGGAGCTGTTTTTT. Protein: CASSQGPAAWTGGWEVPGELFF.